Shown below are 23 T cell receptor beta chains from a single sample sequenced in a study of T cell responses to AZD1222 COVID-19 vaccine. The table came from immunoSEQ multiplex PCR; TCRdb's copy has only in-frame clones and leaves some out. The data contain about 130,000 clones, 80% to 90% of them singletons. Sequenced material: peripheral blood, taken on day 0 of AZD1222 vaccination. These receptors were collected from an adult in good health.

CDR3 in amino acids: CASSSMGGNQPQHF. The DNA of the CDR3 is TGTGCCAGCAGTTCCATGGGAGGAAATCAGCCCCAGCATTTT. J is TRBJ1-5 and V is TRBV28; the D is unclear. The germline V gene encodes CDR1 MDHEN and CDR2 SYDVKM. The CDR3 has 14 amino acids. V shed 4 bases and J shed 4 bases, with 11 bases lying between them.

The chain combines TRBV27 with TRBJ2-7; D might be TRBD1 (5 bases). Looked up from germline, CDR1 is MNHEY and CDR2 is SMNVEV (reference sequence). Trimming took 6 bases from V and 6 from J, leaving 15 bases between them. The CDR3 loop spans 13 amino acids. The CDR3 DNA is TGTGCCAGCAGCCGAAACCAGGGTGGCGAGCAGTACTTC. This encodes CASSRNQGGEQYF.

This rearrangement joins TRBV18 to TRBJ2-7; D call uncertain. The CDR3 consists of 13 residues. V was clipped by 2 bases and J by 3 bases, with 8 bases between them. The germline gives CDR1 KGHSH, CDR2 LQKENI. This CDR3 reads CASSPVEHYEQYF. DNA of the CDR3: TGTGCCAGCTCACCAGTCGAGCACTACGAGCAGTACTTC. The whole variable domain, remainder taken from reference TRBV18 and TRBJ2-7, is NAGVMQNPRHLVRRRGQEARLRCSPMKGHSHVYWYRQLPEEGLKFMVYLQKENIIDESGMPKERFSAEFPKEGPSILRIQQVVRGDSAAYFCASSPVEHYEQYFGPGTRLTVT.

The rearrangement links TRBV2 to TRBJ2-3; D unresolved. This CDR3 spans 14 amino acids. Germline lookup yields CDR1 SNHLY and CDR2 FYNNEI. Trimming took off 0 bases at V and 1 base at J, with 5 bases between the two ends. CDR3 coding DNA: TGTGCCAGCAGTGAAGCTGGTGGCACAGATACGCAGTATTTT. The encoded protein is CASSEAGGTDTQYF.

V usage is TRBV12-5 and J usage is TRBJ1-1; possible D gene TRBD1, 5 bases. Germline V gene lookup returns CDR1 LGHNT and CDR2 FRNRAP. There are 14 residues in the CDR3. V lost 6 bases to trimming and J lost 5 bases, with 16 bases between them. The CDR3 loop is CASGLQREGTEAFF. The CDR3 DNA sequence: TGTGCTAGTGGCCTCCAACGGGAGGGGACTGAAGCTTTCTTT.

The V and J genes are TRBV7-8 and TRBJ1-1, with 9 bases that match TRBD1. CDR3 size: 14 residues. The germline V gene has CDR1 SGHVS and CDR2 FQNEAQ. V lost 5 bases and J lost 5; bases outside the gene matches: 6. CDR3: CASSVDRGGTEAFF. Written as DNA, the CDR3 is TGTGCCAGCAGCGTGGACAGGGGTGGAACTGAAGCTTTCTTT.

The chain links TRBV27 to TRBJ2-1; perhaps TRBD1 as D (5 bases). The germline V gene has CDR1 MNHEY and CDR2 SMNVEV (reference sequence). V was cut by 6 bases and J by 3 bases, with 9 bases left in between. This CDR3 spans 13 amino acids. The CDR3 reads CASSSTDYNEQFF. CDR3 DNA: TGTGCCAGCAGCTCGACAGACTACAATGAGCAGTTCTTC.

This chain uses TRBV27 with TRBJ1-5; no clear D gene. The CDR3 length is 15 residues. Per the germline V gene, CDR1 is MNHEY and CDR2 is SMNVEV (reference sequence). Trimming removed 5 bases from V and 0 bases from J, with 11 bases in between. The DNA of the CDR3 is TGTGCCAGCAGTGAGGGAGCTGCTAGCAATCAGCCCCAGCATTTT. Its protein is CASSEGAASNQPQHF.

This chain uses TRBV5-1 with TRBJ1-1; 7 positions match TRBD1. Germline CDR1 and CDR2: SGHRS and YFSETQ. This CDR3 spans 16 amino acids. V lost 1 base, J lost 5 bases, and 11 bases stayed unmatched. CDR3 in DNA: TGCGCCAGCAGCTTGTTCTTACCCACAGGGGAAACTGAAGCTTTCTTT. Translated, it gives CASSLFLPTGETEAFF.

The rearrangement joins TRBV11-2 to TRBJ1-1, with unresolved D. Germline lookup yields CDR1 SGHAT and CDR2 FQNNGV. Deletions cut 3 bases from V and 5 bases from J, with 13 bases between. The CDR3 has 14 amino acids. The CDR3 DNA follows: TGTGCCAGCAGCTTTGTGCCAGGAGAGACTGAAGCTTTCTTT. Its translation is CASSFVPGETEAFF. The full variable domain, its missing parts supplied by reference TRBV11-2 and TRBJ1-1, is EAGVAQSPRYKIIEKRQSVAFWCNPISGHATLYWYQQILGQGPKLLIQFQNNGVVDDSQLPKDRFSAERLKGVDSTLKIQPAKLEDSAVYLCASSFVPGETEAFFGQGTRLTVV.

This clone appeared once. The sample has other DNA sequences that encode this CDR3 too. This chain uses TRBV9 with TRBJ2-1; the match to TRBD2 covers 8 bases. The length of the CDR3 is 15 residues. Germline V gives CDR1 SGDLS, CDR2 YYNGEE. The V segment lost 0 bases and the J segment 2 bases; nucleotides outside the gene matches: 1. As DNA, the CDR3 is TGTGCCAGCAGCGTAGGAGCGGGGGCCTACAATGAGCAGTTCTTC. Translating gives CASSVGAGAYNEQFF.

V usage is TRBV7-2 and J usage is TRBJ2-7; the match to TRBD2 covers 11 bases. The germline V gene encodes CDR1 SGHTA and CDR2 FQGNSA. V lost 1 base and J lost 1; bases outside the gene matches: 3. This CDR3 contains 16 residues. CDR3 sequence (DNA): TGTGCCAGCAGCTTAGTCGTAGCGGGAGGGTCCTACGAGCAGTACTTC. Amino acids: CASSLVVAGGSYEQYF.

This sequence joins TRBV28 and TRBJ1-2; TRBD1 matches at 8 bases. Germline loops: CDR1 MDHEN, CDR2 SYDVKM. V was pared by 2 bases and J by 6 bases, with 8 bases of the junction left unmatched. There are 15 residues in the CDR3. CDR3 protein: CASSLETGGRNGYTF. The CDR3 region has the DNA TGTGCCAGCAGTTTAGAAACAGGGGGAAGGAATGGCTACACCTTC.

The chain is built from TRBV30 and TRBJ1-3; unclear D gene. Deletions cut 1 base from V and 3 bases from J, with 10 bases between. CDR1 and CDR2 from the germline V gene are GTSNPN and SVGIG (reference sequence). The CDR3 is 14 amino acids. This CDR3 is CAWSEAYVGNTIYF. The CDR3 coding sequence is TGTGCCTGGAGTGAAGCCTACGTTGGAAACACCATATATTTT.

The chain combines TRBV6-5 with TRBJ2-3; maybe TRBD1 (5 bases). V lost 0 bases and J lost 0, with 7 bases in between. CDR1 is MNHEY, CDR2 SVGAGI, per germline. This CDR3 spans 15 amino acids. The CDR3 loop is CASSYSGPSTDTQYF. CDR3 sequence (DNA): TGTGCCAGCAGTTACTCGGGGCCTAGCACAGATACGCAGTATTTT.

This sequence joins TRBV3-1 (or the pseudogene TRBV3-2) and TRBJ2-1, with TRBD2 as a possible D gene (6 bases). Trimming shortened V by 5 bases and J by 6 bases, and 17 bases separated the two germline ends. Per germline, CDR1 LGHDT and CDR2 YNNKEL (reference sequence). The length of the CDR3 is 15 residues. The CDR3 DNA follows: TGTGCCAGCAGCGACTGGCGTCTAGCGTCCAATGAGCAGTTCTTC. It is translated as CASSDWRLASNEQFF.

The DNA for the CDR3 is TGCGCCAGCAGCTTGTTGTGGTCCACTGAAGCTTTCTTT. This translates into CASSLLWSTEAFF. The chain employs TRBV5-1 and TRBJ1-1, with D unclear. Germline loops: CDR1 SGHRS, CDR2 YFSETQ. Trimming removed 1 base from V and 4 bases from J, with 8 bases in between. This CDR3 has 13 residues.

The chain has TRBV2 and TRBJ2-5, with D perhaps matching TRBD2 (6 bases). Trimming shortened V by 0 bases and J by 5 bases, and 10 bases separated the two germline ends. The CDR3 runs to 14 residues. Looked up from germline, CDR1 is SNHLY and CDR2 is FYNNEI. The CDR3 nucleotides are TGTGCCAGCAGTGAAGCGGCAGGGAGGGAGACCCAGTACTTC. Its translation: CASSEAAGRETQYF.

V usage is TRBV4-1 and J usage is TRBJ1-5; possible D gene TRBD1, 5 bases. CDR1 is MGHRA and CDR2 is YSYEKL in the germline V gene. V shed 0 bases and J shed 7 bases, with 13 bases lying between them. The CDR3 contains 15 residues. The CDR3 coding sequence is TGCGCCAGCAGCCAAGATGGGGGGGGTCGGCAGCCCCAGCATTTT. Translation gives CASSQDGGGRQPQHF.

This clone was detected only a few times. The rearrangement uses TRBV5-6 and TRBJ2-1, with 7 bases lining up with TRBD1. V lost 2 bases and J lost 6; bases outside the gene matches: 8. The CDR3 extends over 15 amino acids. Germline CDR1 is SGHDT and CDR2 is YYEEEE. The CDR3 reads CASSFTGASSNEQFF. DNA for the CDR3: TGTGCCAGCAGCTTTACAGGGGCTAGTAGCAATGAGCAGTTCTTC.

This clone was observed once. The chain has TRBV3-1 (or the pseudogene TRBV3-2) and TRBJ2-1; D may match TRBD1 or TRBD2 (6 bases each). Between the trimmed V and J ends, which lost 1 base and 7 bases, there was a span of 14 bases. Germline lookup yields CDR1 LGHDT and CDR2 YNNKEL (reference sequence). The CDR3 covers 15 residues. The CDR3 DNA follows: TGTGCCAGCAGCCAAGCGAGTCTAGGGGGGAATGAGCAGTTCTTC. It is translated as CASSQASLGGNEQFF.

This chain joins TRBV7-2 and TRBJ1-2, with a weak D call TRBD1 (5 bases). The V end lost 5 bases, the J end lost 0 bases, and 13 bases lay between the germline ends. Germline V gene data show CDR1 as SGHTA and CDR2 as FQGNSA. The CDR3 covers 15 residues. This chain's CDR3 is CASSVDSAANYGYTF. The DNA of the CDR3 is TGTGCCAGCAGCGTCGACAGCGCGGCTAACTATGGCTACACCTTC. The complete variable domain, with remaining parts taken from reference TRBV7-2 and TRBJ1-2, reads GAGVSQSPSNKVTEKGKDVELRCDPISGHTALYWYRQSLGQGLEFLIYFQGNSAPDKSGLPSDRFSAERTGGSVSTLTIQRTQQEDSAVYLCASSVDSAANYGYTFGSGTRLTVV.

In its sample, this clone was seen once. DNA for the CDR3: TGTGCCAGCAGCTTAGGACCTAGCGGGAGCCGCCAAGAGACCCAGTACTTC. Encoded protein: CASSLGPSGSRQETQYF. The chain is built from TRBV11-2 and TRBJ2-5, with TRBD2 identical over 10 bases. Germline V gene sequence: CDR1 SGHAT, CDR2 FQNNGV. V dropped 1 base and J dropped 1; count of bases not matched to a gene: 6. This CDR3 spans 17 amino acids.